The following is a T cell receptor (beta chain) sequence with its context. CDR3 length: 14 residues. V shed 6 bases and J shed 0 bases, with 12 bases lying between them. The germline gives CDR1 MDHEN, CDR2 SYDVKM. This sample stems from a study of blood T cells in healthy people across ages. Peripheral blood, approximately 10 milliliters per donor, was collected. Next came a second PCR, run for about 7 to 12 cycles, which used a sample-barcoded 5' primer along with a J-beta primer mix. TCRdb recomputed calls from the 5' RACE reads with MiXCR, one row per CDR3 protein. The sample lists about 1.4 million distinct CDR3 sequences; 45% to 70% were seen once.

This chain connects TRBV28 to TRBJ2-7; no reliable D call. Source material: blood. This sequence was found in a man aged 18 to 29 in good health. CDR3 nucleotide sequence: TGTGCCAGCAGCAAGACGGTGAGCTCCTACGAGCAGTACTTC. This translates into CASSKTVSSYEQYF.